This T cell receptor (beta chain) was sequenced in a study of blood T cell repertoires in COVID-19. The CDR3 extends over 15 amino acids. CDR1 SNHLY and CDR2 FYNNEI come from the germline V gene. Trimming at V came to 2 bases and at J to 3 bases, leaving 4 bases not matched to a gene. Method: immunoSEQ multiplex PCR; TCRdb's copy keeps in-frame clones and lacks some. The profile shows about 140,000 clones, more than 75% of them singletons. Material for sequencing was peripheral blood. The gene calls are TRBV2 and TRBJ1-3; 7 positions match TRBD1. The receptor was isolated from an elderly woman with acute or convalescent COVID-19. For the CDR3, the DNA is TGTGCCAGCAGTGAAAACAGGGGACTTGGAAACACCATATATTTT. It codes for CASSENRGLGNTIYF.